The present T cell receptor beta chain was sequenced within a study of blood T cell repertoires in COVID-19. In the study overall: Researchers got acute and convalescent COVID-19 samples from the United States, Italy and Spain. Nucleic acid was either cDNA or gDNA, and it came from T cells, B-cell-depleted T cells, or PBMCs.

The CDR3 runs to 18 residues. The V and J ends lost 2 bases and 3 bases, in that order; junction bases with no gene match: 11. Germline V gene lookup returns CDR1 SGHVS and CDR2 FNYEAQ. As handled by the study authors: Nucleated cell number was recorded as an estimate derived from reference gene primer amplification. This table comes from immunoSEQ multiplex PCR, and its TCRdb copy is limited to in-frame clones, with some not included. D and trimming were read from the DNA, whereas the V and J calls and clone size are those reported in that table. This table has roughly 30,000 clones, 84% appearing once.

The V gene is TRBV7-6, the J gene TRBJ2-2, with 8 positions matching TRBD2. Material: peripheral blood. The receptor comes from an elderly man with active COVID-19. Written as DNA, the CDR3 is TGTGCCAGCAGCTTAACGCTTCCCGGGGGGGCTGACACCGGGGAGCTGTTTTTT. Residues: CASSLTLPGGADTGELFF.